One and the same sample provided the 9 T cell receptor beta chains below, sequenced in a study of beta chain features in type 1 diabetes. Of the isolated RNA, all was reverse transcribed, and so the sequenced material was expressed TCRB transcripts. The method was immunoSEQ multiplex PCR; TCRdb's version includes in-frame clones alone and lacks a portion of them. The repertoire holds roughly 240,000 clones, with 11% to 15% as singletons. The sequenced sample consisted of naive CD4+ T cells from blood. These receptors were collected from a middle-aged woman in good health.

The chain's CDR3 is CASSLSGTSGRAQETQYF. In DNA, the CDR3 is TGTGCCAGCAGTTTATCCGGGACTAGCGGGCGTGCCCAAGAGACCCAGTACTTC. The rearrangement links TRBV27 to TRBJ2-5, with 12 bases identical to TRBD2. Germline V gives CDR1 MNHEY, CDR2 SMNVEV (reference sequence). The CDR3 consists of 18 residues. V lost 0 bases and J lost 1; bases outside the gene matches: 6.

This clone turned up a few times. The chain's CDR3 is CASSLFGLLETQYF. CDR3 sequence (DNA): TGTGCCAGCAGCTTGTTCGGACTCCTGGAGACCCAGTACTTC. The chain uses TRBV7-9 and TRBJ2-5; tentatively, D is TRBD2 (5 bases). There are 14 residues in the CDR3. Trimming stripped 3 bases from V and 5 bases from J, with 13 bases between. Germline V gene lookup returns CDR1 SEHNR and CDR2 FQNEAQ (reference sequence).

This clone was counted a few times. J is TRBJ2-2 and V is TRBV6-6, with TRBD2 matching 9 bases. Germline CDR1 and CDR2: MNHNY and SVGAGI (reference sequence). V was pared by 8 bases and J by 5 bases, with 9 bases of the junction left unmatched. The CDR3 sequence is 15 residues long. The CDR3 nucleotides are TGTGCCAGCGTGCTGGCGGGGGGGCGTACCGGGGAGCTGTTTTTT. As protein: CASVLAGGRTGELFF.

In this sample, this clone turned up a few times. This chain links TRBV19 with TRBJ1-1, with D possibly TRBD1 on 6 matching bases. There are 15 residues in the CDR3. CDR1 is LNHDA, CDR2 SQIVND, per germline (reference sequence). The ends were cut back, 5 bases at V and 0 bases at J, with 13 bases in the middle. The CDR3 here is CASSQTGQMNTEAFF. Here the CDR3 DNA reads TGTGCCAGTAGTCAGACAGGCCAGATGAACACTGAAGCTTTCTTT.

Only a few counts were recorded for this clone. The chain recombines TRBV4-3 with TRBJ2-6; possibly TRBD1 for D (6 bases). V lost 2 bases, J lost 0 bases, and 11 bases lay in between. The CDR3 is 17 amino acids. In germline, CDR1 is LGHNA, CDR2 YSLEER. CDR3 amino acids: CASSQPTGSSGANVLTF. Written as DNA, the CDR3 is TGCGCCAGCAGCCAACCAACAGGGAGCTCTGGGGCCAACGTCCTGACTTTC.

This clone has just a few counts. J is TRBJ2-7 and V is TRBV10-3; D gene unclear. This CDR3 is 11 amino acids long. Germline CDR1 reads ENHRY; CDR2 reads SYGVKD. The V end was cut by 8 bases, the J end by 2 bases, with 7 bases between. The CDR3: CAIGQAYEQYF. The CDR3 DNA reads as TGTGCCATCGGGCAGGCCTACGAGCAGTACTTC.

The rearrangement uses TRBV6-4 and TRBJ1-5; no reliable D call. Looked up from germline, CDR1 is MRHNA and CDR2 is SNTAGT. The CDR3 is 14 residues long. Trimming stripped 4 bases from V and 4 bases from J, with 11 bases between. In nucleotides, the CDR3 is TGTGCCAGCAGTGCCGAGTTCGGGAATCAGCCCCAGCATTTT. Protein product: CASSAEFGNQPQHF.

The table lists this clone with a few counts. The chain couples TRBV5-4 to TRBJ1-2; 7 nucleotides agree with TRBD1. The V segment lost 4 bases and the J segment 2 bases; nucleotides outside the gene matches: 5. Per germline, CDR1 SGHNT and CDR2 YYREEE (reference sequence). There are 14 residues in the CDR3. The chain's CDR3 is CASSPRQGNYGYTF. In DNA form, the CDR3 reads TGTGCCAGCAGCCCCAGACAGGGAAACTATGGCTACACCTTC.

This clone was detected a few times. The chain recombines TRBV5-1 with TRBJ1-1; maybe TRBD1 (6 bases). CDR3 length: 15 amino acids. Germline lookup yields CDR1 SGHRS and CDR2 YFSETQ. Trimming took off 4 bases at V and 0 bases at J, with 13 bases between the two ends. The DNA of the CDR3 is TGCGCCAGCAGCCCGGGACACAGCATGAACACTGAAGCTTTCTTT. Its protein is CASSPGHSMNTEAFF.